The entry below describes one T cell receptor (beta chain). Sequencing was performed with immunoSEQ multiplex PCR; in TCRdb, only in-frame clones are kept and a portion is missing. The repertoire holds some 78,000 clones, with approximately 85% as singletons. Healthy donors had no documented immune events, such as infections, while sampled. The record originates from a study of identifying expanded T cells in peripheral blood. J was trimmed by 16 bases and V by 5 bases; bases with no gene match: 4. The CDR3 sequence is 11 residues long. From germline, CDR1 is SGDLS and CDR2 YYNGEE. The clonotype comes from a person aged 18 to 75 in good health. The rearrangement links TRBV9 to TRBJ2-1, with 12 bases aligning to TRBD2. The sequenced sample consisted of blood. The CDR3 DNA is TGTGCCAGCAGTGGACTAGCGGGAACTTTCTTC. Translated: CASSGLAGTFF.